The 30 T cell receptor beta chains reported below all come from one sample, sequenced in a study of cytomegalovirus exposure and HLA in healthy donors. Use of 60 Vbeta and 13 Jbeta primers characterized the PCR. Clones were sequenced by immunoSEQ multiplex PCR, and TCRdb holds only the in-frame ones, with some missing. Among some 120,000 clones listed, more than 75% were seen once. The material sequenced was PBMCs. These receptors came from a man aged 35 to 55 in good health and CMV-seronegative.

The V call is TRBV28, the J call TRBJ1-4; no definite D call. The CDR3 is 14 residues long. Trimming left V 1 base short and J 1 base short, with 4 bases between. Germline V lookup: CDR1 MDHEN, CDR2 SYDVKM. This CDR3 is CASSLLRTNEKLFF. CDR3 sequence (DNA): TGTGCCAGCAGTTTATTGAGAACTAATGAAAAACTGTTTTTT.

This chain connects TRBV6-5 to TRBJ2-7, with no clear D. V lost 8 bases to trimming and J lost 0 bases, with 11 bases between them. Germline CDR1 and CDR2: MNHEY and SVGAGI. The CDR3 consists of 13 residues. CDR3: CASWAEDSYEQYF. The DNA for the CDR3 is TGTGCCAGCTGGGCCGAAGACTCCTACGAGCAGTACTTC.

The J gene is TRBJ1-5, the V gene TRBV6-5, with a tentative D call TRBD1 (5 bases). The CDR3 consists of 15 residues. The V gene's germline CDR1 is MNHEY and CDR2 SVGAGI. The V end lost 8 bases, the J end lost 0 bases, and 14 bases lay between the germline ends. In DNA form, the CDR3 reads TGTGCCAGCGCAAGACAGCCTTATAGCAATCAGCCCCAGCATTTT. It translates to CASARQPYSNQPQHF.

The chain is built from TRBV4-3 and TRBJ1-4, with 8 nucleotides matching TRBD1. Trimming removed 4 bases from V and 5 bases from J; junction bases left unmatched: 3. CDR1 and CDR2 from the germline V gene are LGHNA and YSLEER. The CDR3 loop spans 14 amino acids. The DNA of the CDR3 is TGCGCCAGCAGCCCGACAGGGGCGAATGAAAAACTGTTTTTT. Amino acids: CASSPTGANEKLFF.

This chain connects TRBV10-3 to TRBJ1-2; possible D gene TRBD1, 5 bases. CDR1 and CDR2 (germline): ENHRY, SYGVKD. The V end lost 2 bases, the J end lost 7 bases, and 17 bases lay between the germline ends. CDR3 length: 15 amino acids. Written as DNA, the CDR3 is TGTGCCATCAGTGAGGAACCAGGGTCGGCATTTGGCTACACCTTC. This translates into CAISEEPGSAFGYTF.

The CDR3 DNA follows: TGTGCCACCCGGACAGGCTTGGAGCCCCAGCATTTT. This sequence encodes CATRTGLEPQHF. The V call is TRBV10-3, the J call TRBJ1-5; TRBD1 matches at 7 bases. CDR3 length: 12 amino acids. Germline lookup yields CDR1 ENHRY and CDR2 SYGVKD. The V and J ends lost 10 bases and 8 bases, in that order; junction bases with no gene match: 8.

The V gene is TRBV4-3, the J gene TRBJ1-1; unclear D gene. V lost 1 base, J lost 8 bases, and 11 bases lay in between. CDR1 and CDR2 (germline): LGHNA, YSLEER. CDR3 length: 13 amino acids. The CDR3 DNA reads TGCGCCAGCAGCCAAGCCGTCGACGGGGAAGCTTTCTTT. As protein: CASSQAVDGEAFF.

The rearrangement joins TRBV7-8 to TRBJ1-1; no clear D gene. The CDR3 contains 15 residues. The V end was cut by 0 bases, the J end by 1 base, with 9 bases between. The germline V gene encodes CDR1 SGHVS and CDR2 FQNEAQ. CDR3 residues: CASSLALRKNTEAFF. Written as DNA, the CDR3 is TGTGCCAGCAGCTTAGCGCTACGAAAGAACACTGAAGCTTTCTTT. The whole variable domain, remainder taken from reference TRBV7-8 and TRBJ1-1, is GAGVSQSPRYKVAKRGQDVALRCDPISGHVSLFWYQQALGQGPEFLTYFQNEAQLDKSGLPSDRFFAERPEGSVSTLKIQRTQQEDSAVYLCASSLALRKNTEAFFGQGTRLTVV.

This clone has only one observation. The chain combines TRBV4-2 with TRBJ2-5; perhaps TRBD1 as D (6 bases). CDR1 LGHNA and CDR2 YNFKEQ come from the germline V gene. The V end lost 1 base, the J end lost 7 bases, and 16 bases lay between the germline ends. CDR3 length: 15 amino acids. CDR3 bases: TGTGCCAGCAGCCAAGTCTTGGCAGGGGTGGGGACCCAGTACTTC. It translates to CASSQVLAGVGTQYF.

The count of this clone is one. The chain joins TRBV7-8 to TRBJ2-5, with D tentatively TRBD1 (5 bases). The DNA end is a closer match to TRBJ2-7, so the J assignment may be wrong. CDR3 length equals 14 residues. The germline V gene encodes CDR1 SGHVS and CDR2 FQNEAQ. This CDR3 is CASSFRQQPYEQYF. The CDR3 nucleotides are TGTGCCAGCAGCTTTCGACAGCAACCTTACGAGCAGTACTTC.

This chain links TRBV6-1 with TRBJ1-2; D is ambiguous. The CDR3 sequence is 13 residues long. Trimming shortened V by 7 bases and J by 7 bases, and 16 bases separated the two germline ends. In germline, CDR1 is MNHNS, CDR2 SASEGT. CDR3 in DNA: TGTGCCAGCATCCAAAGACGCGGAACTGGCTACACCTTC. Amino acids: CASIQRRGTGYTF.

The CDR3 protein is CSVVSGMYRGYTF. The CDR3 DNA reads TGCAGCGTTGTTTCGGGGATGTATCGGGGCTACACCTTC. This sequence joins TRBV29-1 and TRBJ1-2; D not resolved. The germline gives CDR1 SQVTM, CDR2 ANQGSEA. The germline V and J ends were trimmed by 4 bases and 8 bases, with 17 bases remaining between them. The CDR3 spans 13 residues.

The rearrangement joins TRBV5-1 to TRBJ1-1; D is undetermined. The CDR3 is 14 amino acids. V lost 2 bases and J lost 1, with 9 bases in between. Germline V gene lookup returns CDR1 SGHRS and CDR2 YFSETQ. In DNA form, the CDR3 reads TGCGCCAGCAGCTTATTAGTTGAGAACACTGAAGCTTTCTTT. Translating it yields CASSLLVENTEAFF.

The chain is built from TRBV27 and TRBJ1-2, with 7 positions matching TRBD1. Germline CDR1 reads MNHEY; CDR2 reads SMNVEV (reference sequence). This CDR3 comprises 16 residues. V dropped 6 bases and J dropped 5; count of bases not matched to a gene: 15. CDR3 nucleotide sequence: TGTGCCAGCAGCCACCTACCCGGGACAGATTTATATGGCTACACCTTC. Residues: CASSHLPGTDLYGYTF.

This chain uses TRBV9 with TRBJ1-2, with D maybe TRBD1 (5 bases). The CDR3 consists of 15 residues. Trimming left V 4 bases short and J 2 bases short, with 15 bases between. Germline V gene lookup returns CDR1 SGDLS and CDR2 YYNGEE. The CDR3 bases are TGTGCCAGCAGCCCAGATGCAGGGAGGAACTATGGCTACACCTTC. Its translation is CASSPDAGRNYGYTF.

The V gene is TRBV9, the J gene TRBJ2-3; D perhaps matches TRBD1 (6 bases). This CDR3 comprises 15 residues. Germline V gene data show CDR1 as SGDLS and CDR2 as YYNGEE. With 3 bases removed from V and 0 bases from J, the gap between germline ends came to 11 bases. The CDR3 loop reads CASSEGTTSTDTQYF. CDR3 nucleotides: TGTGCCAGCAGCGAGGGGACAACTAGCACAGATACGCAGTATTTT.

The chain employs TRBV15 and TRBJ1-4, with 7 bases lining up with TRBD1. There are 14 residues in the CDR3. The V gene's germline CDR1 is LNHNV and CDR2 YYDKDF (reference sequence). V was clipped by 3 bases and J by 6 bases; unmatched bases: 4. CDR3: CATSRGDRDEKLFF. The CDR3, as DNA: TGTGCCACCAGCAGGGGTGACAGGGATGAAAAACTGTTTTTT.

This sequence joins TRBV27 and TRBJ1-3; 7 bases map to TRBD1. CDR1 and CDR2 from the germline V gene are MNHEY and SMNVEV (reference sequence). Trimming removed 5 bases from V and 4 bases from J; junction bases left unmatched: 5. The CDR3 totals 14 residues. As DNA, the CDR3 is TGTGCCAGCAGTCTCCGACAGGGAGGAAACACCATATATTTT. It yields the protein CASSLRQGGNTIYF.

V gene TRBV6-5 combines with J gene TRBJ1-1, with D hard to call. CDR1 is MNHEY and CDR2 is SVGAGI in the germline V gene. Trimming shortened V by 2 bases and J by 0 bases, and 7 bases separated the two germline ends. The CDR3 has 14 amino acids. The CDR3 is CASSYGQMNTEAFF. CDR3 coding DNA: TGTGCCAGCAGTTACGGGCAGATGAACACTGAAGCTTTCTTT.

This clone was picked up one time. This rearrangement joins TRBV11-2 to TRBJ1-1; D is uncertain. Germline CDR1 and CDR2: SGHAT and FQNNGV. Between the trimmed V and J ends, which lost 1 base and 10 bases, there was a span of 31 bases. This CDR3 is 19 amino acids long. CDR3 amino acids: CASSLARLSPDQREKGAFF. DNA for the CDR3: TGTGCCAGCAGCTTAGCCCGGTTATCTCCCGACCAGCGGGAGAAAGGAGCTTTCTTT.

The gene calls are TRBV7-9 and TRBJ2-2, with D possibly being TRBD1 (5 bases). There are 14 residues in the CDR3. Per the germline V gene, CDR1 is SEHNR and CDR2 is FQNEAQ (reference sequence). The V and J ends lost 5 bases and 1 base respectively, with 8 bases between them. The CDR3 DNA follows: TGTGCCAGCAGCCCGACAGAGAACACCGGGGAGCTGTTTTTT. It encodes CASSPTENTGELFF.

CDR3 sequence: CASSRGLDQPQHF. The CDR3 DNA sequence: TGTGCCAGCAGCCGAGGACTTGATCAGCCCCAGCATTTT. This sequence joins TRBV7-2 and TRBJ1-5; D call uncertain. This CDR3 has 13 residues. Germline V gene data show CDR1 as SGHTA and CDR2 as FQGNSA. V was pared by 5 bases and J by 5 bases, with 10 bases between.

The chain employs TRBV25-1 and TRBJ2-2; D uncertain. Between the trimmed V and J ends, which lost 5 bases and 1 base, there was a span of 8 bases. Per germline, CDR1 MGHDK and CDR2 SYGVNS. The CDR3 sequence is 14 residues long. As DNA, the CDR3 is TGTGCCAGCAGTAGTGCACAGAACACCGGGGAGCTGTTTTTT. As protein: CASSSAQNTGELFF. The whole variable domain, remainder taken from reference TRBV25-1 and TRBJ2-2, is EADIYQTPRYLVIGTGKKITLECSQTMGHDKMYWYQQDPGMELHLIHYSYGVNSTEKGDLSSESTVSRIRTEHFPLTLESARPSHTSQYLCASSSAQNTGELFFGEGSRLTVL.

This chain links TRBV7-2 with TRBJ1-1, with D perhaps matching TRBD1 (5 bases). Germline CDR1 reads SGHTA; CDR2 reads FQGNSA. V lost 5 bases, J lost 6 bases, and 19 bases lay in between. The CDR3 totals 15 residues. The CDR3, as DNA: TGTGCCAGCAGCCCCCTCCAAAGGGGTTTGTCTGAAGCTTTCTTT. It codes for CASSPLQRGLSEAFF. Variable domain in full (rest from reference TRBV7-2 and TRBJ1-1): GAGVSQSPSNKVTEKGKDVELRCDPISGHTALYWYRQSLGQGLEFLIYFQGNSAPDKSGLPSDRFSAERTGGSVSTLTIQRTQQEDSAVYLCASSPLQRGLSEAFFGQGTRLTVV.

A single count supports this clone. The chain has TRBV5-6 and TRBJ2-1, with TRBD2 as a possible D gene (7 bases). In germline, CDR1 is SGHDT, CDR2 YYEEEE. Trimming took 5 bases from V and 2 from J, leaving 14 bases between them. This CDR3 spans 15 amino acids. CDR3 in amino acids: CASRLGGAPYNEQFF. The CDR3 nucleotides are TGTGCCAGCAGACTGGGGGGGGCCCCCTACAATGAGCAGTTCTTC.

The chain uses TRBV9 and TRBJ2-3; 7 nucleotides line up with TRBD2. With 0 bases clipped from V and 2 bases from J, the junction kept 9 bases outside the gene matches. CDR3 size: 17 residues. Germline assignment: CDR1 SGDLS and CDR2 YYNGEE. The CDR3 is CASSVGLGGGITDTQYF. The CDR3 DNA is TGTGCCAGCAGCGTAGGCTTGGGCGGGGGAATCACAGATACGCAGTATTTT.

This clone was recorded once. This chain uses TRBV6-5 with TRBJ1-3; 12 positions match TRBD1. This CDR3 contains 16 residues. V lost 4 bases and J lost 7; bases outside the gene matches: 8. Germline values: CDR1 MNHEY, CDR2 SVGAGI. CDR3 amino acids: CASSSGTGGLGNTIYF. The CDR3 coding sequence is TGTGCCAGCAGTTCCGGGACAGGGGGCCTGGGTAACACCATATATTTT.

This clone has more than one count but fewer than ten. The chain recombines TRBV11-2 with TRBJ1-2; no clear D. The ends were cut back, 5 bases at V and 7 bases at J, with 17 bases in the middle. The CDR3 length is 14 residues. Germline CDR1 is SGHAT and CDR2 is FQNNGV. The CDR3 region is CASSLSRGHGGYTF. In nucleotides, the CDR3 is TGTGCCAGCAGCCTCAGTCGGGGTCACGGTGGCTACACCTTC.

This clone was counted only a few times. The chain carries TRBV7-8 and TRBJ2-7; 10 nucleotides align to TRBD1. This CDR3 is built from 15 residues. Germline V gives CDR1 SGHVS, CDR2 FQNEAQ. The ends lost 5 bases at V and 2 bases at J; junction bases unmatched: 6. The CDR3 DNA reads TGTGCCAGCAGCAAAACGGGACAGGGGACCTACGAGCAGTACTTC. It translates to CASSKTGQGTYEQYF.

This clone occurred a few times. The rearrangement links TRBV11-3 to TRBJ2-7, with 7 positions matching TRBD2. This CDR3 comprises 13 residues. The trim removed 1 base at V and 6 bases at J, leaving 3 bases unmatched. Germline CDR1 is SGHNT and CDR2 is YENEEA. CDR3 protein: CASSLVPGGEQYF. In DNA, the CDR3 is TGTGCCAGCAGCTTAGTTCCGGGGGGCGAGCAGTACTTC.